What follows are 9 T cell receptor beta chains derived from one specimen sequenced in a study of cytomegalovirus exposure and HLA in healthy donors. PCR amplification relied on 60 Vbeta primers (plus 13 Jbeta primers). Assay: immunoSEQ multiplex PCR; the TCRdb copy retains only in-frame clones and omits some. Of about 150,000 clones in the sample, approximately 68% were seen once. Material for sequencing was PBMCs. These TCRs come from a man aged 40-55 years in good health and CMV-seronegative.

This chain joins TRBV10-3 and TRBJ1-1; TRBD1 matches 7 bases. Unmatched junction bases numbered 10, after V lost 4 bases and J lost 5 bases. This CDR3 is 15 amino acids long. In germline, CDR1 is ENHRY, CDR2 SYGVKD. The CDR3 bases are TGTGCCATCAGTGGAAATAAGGGGGCGCGAACTGAAGCTTTCTTT. As protein: CAISGNKGARTEAFF.

CDR3 residues: CATSRGGTGTQNTEAFF. CDR3 nucleotides: TGTGCCACCAGCAGAGGGGGGACAGGGACCCAGAACACTGAAGCTTTCTTT. The J gene is TRBJ1-1, the V gene TRBV15; 9 bases match TRBD1. V shed 1 base and J 1 base; nucleotides not matched to a gene: 7. The CDR3 has 17 residues. CDR1 is LNHNV and CDR2 is YYDKDF in the germline V gene (reference sequence).

This chain connects TRBV7-2 to TRBJ2-1; 10 bases line up with TRBD2. The CDR3 is 15 residues long. Germline loops: CDR1 SGHTA, CDR2 FQGNSA. The J segment lost 2 bases and the V segment lost 4 bases, leaving 2 bases of the junction unmatched. Here the CDR3 reads CASSYGTSAYNEQFF. The CDR3 region has the DNA TGTGCCAGCAGCTACGGGACTAGCGCCTACAATGAGCAGTTCTTC.

This rearrangement joins TRBV19 to TRBJ2-1; D may be TRBD2 (5 bases). The V end lost 3 bases, the J end lost 8 bases, and 17 bases lay between the germline ends. Germline V gene data show CDR1 as LNHDA and CDR2 as SQIVND (reference sequence). This CDR3 has 15 residues. For the CDR3, the DNA is TGTGCCAGTAGTATCCGGCGTCCCGAGAGGGATGAGCAGTTCTTC. Protein sequence: CASSIRRPERDEQFF.

The chain recombines TRBV4-2 with TRBJ1-2, with D possibly TRBD1 on 5 matching bases. Germline CDR1 and CDR2: LGHNA and YNFKEQ. V lost 0 bases and J 2 bases, leaving 16 bases between the germline ends. This CDR3 has 17 residues. The CDR3 loop is CASSQELRGRVNYGYTF. The CDR3 nucleotides are TGTGCCAGCAGCCAAGAGTTGCGCGGCAGGGTAAACTATGGCTACACCTTC.

There are a few counts of this clone. The chain is built from TRBV7-8 and TRBJ2-2; maybe TRBD2 (5 bases). This CDR3 region has 16 residues. CDR1 and CDR2 (germline): SGHVS, FQNEAQ. The germline V and J ends were trimmed by 0 bases and 0 bases, with 8 bases remaining between them. The CDR3 DNA follows: TGTGCCAGCAGCTTAGCCGGGAAAGCGAACACCGGGGAGCTGTTTTTT. It yields the protein CASSLAGKANTGELFF.

About this clone: Distinct nucleotide sequences in the sample also encode this CDR3. CDR3 in DNA: TGTGCCAGCAGCCCCAGGGTATCTGGGGCCAACGTCCTGACTTTC. Protein sequence: CASSPRVSGANVLTF. This chain uses TRBV5-8 with TRBJ2-6; possibly TRBD1 for D (5 bases). Deletions cut 4 bases from V and 1 base from J, with 9 bases between. This CDR3 has 15 amino acids. Germline V lookup: CDR1 SGHTS, CDR2 YDEGEE.

The gene calls are TRBV14 and TRBJ1-4; 11 nucleotides match TRBD1. V shed 5 bases, J shed 8 bases, and the junction held 10 bases outside the gene matches. CDR1 is SGHDN and CDR2 is FVKESK in the germline V gene. The CDR3 has 16 residues. DNA of the CDR3: TGTGCCAGCAGCGAGGACAGGGGGCACATTGTGGAAAAACTGTTTTTT. Amino acid sequence: CASSEDRGHIVEKLFF.

This clone was recorded a few times. This rearrangement joins TRBV6-6 to TRBJ1-4; D is perhaps TRBD1 (6 bases). The V gene's germline CDR1 is MNHNY and CDR2 SVGAGI (reference sequence). Deletions cut 2 bases from V and 8 bases from J, with 12 bases between. This CDR3 region has 14 residues. The CDR3 nucleotides are TGTGCCAGCAGTTACCGGGGGGCTTACGAAAAACTGTTTTTT. Residues: CASSYRGAYEKLFF.